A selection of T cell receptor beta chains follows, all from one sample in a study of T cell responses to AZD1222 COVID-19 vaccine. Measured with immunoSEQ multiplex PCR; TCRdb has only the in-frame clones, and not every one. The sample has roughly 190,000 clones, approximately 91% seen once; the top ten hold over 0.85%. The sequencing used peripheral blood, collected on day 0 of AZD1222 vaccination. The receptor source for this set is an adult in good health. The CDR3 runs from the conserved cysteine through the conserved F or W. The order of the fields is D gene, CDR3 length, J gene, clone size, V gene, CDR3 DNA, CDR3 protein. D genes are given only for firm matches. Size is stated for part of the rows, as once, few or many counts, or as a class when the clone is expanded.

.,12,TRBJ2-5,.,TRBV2,TGTGCCAGAATTGTCCAGGGAGAGACCCAGTACTTC,CARIVQGETQYF
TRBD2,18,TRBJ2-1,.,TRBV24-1,TGTGCCACCAGTGATCCGGCTCCACTAGCGGGGACTACCAATGAGCAGTTCTTC,CATSDPAPLAGTTNEQFF
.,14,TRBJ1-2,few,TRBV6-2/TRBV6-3,TGTGCCAGCAGTTCGGCTGGAGTTTTGGATGGCTACACCTTC,CASSSAGVLDGYTF
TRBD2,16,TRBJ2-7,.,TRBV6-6,TGTGCCAGCAGGATTCAACGACTAGCGGACGGGGACGAGCAGTACTTC,CASRIQRLADGDEQYF
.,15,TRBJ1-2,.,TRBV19,TGTGCCAGTAGTATTGTGGCAGGGAGTAACTATGGCTACACCTTC,CASSIVAGSNYGYTF
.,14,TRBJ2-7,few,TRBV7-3,TGTGCCAGCAGCCCGGAGCAGGGCAACTACGAGCAGTACTTC,CASSPEQGNYEQYF
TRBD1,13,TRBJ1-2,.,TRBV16,TGTGCCAGCAGCCAAGGGACAGGTGGACGCTACACCTTC,CASSQGTGGRYTF
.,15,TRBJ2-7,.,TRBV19,TGTGCCAGTAGTATGGGTACTTCTGGCTCCTACGAGCAGTACTTC,CASSMGTSGSYEQYF
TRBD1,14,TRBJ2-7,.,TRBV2,TGTGCCAGCATAACCGGGACAGGGGGCAACGAGCAGTACTTC,CASITGTGGNEQYF
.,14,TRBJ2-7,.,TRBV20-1,TGCAGTGCTAGTCTAGACAGGTTCGCGTACGAGCAGTACTTC,CSASLDRFAYEQYF
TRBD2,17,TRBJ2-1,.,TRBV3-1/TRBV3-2,TGTGCCAGCAGCCGAGGGCAGCGGGGGGCCTCCCACAATGAGCAGTTCTTC,CASSRGQRGASHNEQFF
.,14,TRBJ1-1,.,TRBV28,TGTGCCAGCAGTTTAGCGCCTTCAGGGACTGAAGCTTTCTTT,CASSLAPSGTEAFF
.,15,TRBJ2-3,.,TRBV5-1,TGCGCCAGCAGGTTCAGGACAGAGAGCACAGATACGCAGTATTTT,CASRFRTESTDTQYF
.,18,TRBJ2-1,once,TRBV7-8,TGTGCCAGCAGCCCCGGGGTTGTCGGGGCGAGCTCCTACAATGAGCAGTTCTTC,CASSPGVVGASSYNEQFF
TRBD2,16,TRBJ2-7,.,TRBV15,TGTGCCACCAGCAGAGTTCCGTTAGCGGGATCCTACGAGCAGTACTTC,CATSRVPLAGSYEQYF
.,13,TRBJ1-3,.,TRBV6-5,TGTGCCAGCAGTTACTCCCCAGGAAACACCATATATTTT,CASSYSPGNTIYF
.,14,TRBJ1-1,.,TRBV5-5,TGTGCCAGCAGCTTCGGACAGATGAACACTGAAGCTTTCTTT,CASSFGQMNTEAFF
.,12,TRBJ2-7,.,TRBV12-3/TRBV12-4,TGTGCCAGCAGCCCCAATACCTACGAGCAGTACTTC,CASSPNTYEQYF
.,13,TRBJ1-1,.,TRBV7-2,TGTGCCAGCAGCTCGGGACGAGATACTGAAGCTTTCTTT,CASSSGRDTEAFF
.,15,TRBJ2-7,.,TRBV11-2,TGTGCCAGCAGTCAAAGCCCAACTAGGTCGGGCGAGCAGTACTTC,CASSQSPTRSGEQYF
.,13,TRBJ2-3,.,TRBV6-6,TGTGCCAGCAGTACGGGGGAGCGGGATACGCAGTATTTT,CASSTGERDTQYF
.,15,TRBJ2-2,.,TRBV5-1,TGCGCCGGAGCAACTGGAAACTCGAACACCGGGGAGCTGTTTTTT,CAGATGNSNTGELFF
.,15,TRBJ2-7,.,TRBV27,TGTGCCAGCAGTAGTCGGTCAGGTGCACCTAAGGGGCAGTACTTC,CASSSRSGAPKGQYF
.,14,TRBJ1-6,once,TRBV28,TGTGCCAGCAGTTTAACACAGGCTGATTCACCCCTCCACTTT,CASSLTQADSPLHF
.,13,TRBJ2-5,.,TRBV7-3,TGTGCCAGCAGCCCGGGGGCGCGAGAGACCCAGTACTTC,CASSPGARETQYF
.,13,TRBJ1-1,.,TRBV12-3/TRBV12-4,TGTGCCAGCAGCCCTAACCAGAACACTGAAGCTTTCTTT,CASSPNQNTEAFF
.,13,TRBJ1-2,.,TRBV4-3,TGCGCCAGCAGCCAAGACCCAGGGTTTGGCTACACCTTC,CASSQDPGFGYTF
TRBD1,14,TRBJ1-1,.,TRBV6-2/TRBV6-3,TGTGCCAGCAGTATAGGACAGGGGAACACTGAAGCTTTCTTT,CASSIGQGNTEAFF
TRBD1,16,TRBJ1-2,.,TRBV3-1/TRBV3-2,TGTGCCAGCAGTCCCTTCCCCGGGACAGTGGACTATGGCTACACCTTC,CASSPFPGTVDYGYTF
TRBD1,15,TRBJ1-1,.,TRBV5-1,TGCGCCAGCAGCGAGGGGGCTTCTATGGGGACTGAAGCTTTCTTT,CASSEGASMGTEAFF
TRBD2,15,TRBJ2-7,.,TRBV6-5,TGTGCCAGCAAGCTGGATCTAGCGGGAGTGGGCGAGCAGTACTTC,CASKLDLAGVGEQYF
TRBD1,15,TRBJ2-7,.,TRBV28,TGTGCCAGCAGTTTACGGGACAGGACGATCTACGAGCAGTACTTC,CASSLRDRTIYEQYF
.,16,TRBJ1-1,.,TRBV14,TGTGCCAGCAGCCAAAGGTCCGGACCCCGAAACACTGAAGCTTTCTTT,CASSQRSGPRNTEAFF
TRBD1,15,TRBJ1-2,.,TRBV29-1,TGCAGCGTTGAGGACTGGACAGGGGAAGGTGATGGCTACACCTTC,CSVEDWTGEGDGYTF
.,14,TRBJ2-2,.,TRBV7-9,TGTGCCAGCAGGGACAGAATGAACACCGGGGAGCTGTTTTTT,CASRDRMNTGELFF
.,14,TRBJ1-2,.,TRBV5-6,TGTGCCAGCAGGGTGTGGGACGGCTTCGATGGCTACACCTTC,CASRVWDGFDGYTF
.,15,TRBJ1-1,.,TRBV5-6,TGTGCCAGCAGCTTGGTGTTCCGGGAATCCACTGAAGCTTTCTTT,CASSLVFRESTEAFF
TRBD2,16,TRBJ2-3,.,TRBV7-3,TGTGCCAGCAGCCAGGAGGGGAGCGGGATACCAGATACGCAGTATTTT,CASSQEGSGIPDTQYF
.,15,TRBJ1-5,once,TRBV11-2,TGTGCCAGCAGCCCAGACGGGGCTTCGATTCAGCCCCAGCATTTT,CASSPDGASIQPQHF
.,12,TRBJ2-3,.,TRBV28,TGTGCCAGCAGTATTAGCACAGATACGCAGTATTTT,CASSISTDTQYF
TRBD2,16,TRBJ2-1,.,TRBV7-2,TGTGCCAGCAGCTTAGTGCGGGGCGGGAGTTACAATGAGCAGTTCTTC,CASSLVRGGSYNEQFF
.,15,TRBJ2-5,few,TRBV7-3,TGTGCCAGCAGCTTAATGGGGGGGCCCTCGGAGACCCAGTACTTC,CASSLMGGPSETQYF
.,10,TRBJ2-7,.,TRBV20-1,TGCAGTTCGGGGGCACGGGAGCAGTACTTC,CSSGAREQYF
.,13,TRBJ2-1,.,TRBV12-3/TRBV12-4,TGTGCCAGCAGTTTCCCTAGCTACAATGAGCAGTTCTTC,CASSFPSYNEQFF
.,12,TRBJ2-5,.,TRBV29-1,TGCAGCGGGGCGGACAAGACAGAGACCCAGTACTTC,CSGADKTETQYF
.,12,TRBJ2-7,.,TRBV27,TGTGCCAGCAGTTTATTGGGGCGCGAGCAGTACTTC,CASSLLGREQYF
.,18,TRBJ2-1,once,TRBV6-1,TGTGCCAGCAGTGAGAACCACTTAGAGACAGGAACTTACAATGAGCAGTTCTTC,CASSENHLETGTYNEQFF
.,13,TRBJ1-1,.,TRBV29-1,TGCAGCGCCGCACAGGGAACGAACACTGAAGCTTTCTTT,CSAAQGTNTEAFF
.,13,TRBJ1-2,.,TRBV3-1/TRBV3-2,TGTGCCAGCAGCCAAGCGGCCAGCTATGGCTACACCTTC,CASSQAASYGYTF
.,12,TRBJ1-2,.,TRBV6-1,TGTGCCAGCAGTGAGGGGACCTATGGCTACACCTTC,CASSEGTYGYTF
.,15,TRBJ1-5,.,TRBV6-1,TGTGCCAGCAGTGAAGCCACCCTGGGGACTCAGCCCCAGCATTTT,CASSEATLGTQPQHF
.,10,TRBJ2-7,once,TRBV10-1,TGCGCCAGGTGGGGACACGAGCAGTACTTC,CARWGHEQYF
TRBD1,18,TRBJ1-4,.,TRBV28,TGTGCCAGCAGTTTATTCAAAAGACGCGGGACAGATAATGAAAAACTGTTTTTT,CASSLFKRRGTDNEKLFF
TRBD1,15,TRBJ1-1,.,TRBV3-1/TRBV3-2,TGTGCCAGCAGCCCCGGGACAGGGTGGGACACTGAAGCTTTCTTT,CASSPGTGWDTEAFF
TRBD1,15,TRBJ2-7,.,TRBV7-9,TGTGCCAGCAGCTTAGGACAGGGGACGGCATACGAGCAGTACTTC,CASSLGQGTAYEQYF
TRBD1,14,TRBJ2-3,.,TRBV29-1,TGCAGCGCTTGGACAGGGGGTAGCACAGATACGCAGTATTTT,CSAWTGGSTDTQYF
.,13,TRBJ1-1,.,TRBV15,TGTGCCACCAGTCGGGGTAGGAACACTGAAGCTTTCTTT,CATSRGRNTEAFF